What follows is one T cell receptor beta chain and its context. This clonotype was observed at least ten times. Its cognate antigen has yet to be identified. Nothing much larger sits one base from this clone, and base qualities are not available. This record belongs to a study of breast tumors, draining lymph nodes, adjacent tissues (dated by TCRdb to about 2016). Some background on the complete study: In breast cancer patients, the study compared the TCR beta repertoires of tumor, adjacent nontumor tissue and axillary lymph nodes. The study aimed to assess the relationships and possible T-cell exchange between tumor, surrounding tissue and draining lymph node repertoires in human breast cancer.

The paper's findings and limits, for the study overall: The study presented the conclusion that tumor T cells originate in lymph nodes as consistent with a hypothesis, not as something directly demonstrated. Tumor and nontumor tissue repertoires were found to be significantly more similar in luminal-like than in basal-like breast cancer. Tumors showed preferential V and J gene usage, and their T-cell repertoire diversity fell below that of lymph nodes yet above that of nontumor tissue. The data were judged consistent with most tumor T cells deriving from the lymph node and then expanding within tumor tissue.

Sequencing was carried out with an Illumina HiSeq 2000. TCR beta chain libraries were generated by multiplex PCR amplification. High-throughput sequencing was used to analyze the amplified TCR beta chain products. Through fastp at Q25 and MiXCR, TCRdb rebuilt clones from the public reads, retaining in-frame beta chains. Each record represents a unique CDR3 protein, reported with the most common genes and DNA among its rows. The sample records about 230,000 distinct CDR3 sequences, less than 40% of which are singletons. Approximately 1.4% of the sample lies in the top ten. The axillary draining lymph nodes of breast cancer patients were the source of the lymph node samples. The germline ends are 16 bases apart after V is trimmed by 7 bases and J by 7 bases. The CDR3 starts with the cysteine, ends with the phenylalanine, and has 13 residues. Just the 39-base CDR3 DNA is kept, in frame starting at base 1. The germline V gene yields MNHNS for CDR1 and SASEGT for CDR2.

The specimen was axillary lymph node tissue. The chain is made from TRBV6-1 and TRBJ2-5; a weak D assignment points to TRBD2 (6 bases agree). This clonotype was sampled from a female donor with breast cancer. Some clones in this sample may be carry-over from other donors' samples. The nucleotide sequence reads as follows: TGTGCCAGCATCAGTAGCGGTCGGTGGACCCAGTACTTC. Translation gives CASISSGRWTQYF.